This T cell receptor (beta chain) was sequenced for a study of T cells after yellow fever vaccination. Researchers made TCR cDNA using 5'RACE template switching, and this step added a universal primer site and UMIs. TCRdb reprocessed the 5' RACE reads with MiXCR, giving one entry per CDR3 protein. This table has hundreds of thousands of distinct CDR3 sequences, 18% appearing once. Trimming took off 2 bases at V and 0 bases at J, with 10 bases between the two ends. This CDR3 contains 15 residues. The germline V gene has CDR1 SEHNR and CDR2 FQNEAQ (reference sequence). Study results and limitations: On re-exposure, the response was weaker but peaked faster, at day 5 versus 15.

In this sample, this clonotype turned up a few times. Its antigen is still unknown. The sequence came from a man between 18 and 29 years old who received the YFV17D yellow fever vaccine. The source was PBMCs, collected before the yellow fever booster vaccination. The gene calls are TRBV7-9 and TRBJ1-1; D is possibly TRBD1 (5 bases). CDR3 region: CASSLSTAMNTEAFF. CDR3 sequence (DNA): TGTGCCAGCAGCTTATCGACAGCCATGAACACTGAAGCTTTCTTT.